The entry below describes one TCR beta chain. This sample was included in a study of control samples from healthy donors and cancer patients. Germline V gene sequence: CDR1 SGHNT, CDR2 YENEEA. The CDR3 spans 15 residues. V was pared by 0 bases and J by 2 bases, with 10 bases between. Profiling relied on immunoSEQ multiplex PCR, and the TCRdb table lists in-frame clones only, not all of them. The data contain 90,000 to 150,000 clones, about 91% of them singletons. The chain is built from TRBV11-3 and TRBJ1-2; D is possibly TRBD1 (5 bases). The source is a man aged 35 to 55 in good health. The material sequenced was blood. CDR3: CASSLDGGANYGYTF. The CDR3 DNA reads as TGTGCCAGCAGCTTAGATGGAGGGGCCAACTATGGCTACACCTTC.